The text below deals with one T cell receptor beta chain. Its antigen is unknown. Naive-designated CD8 cells lacked CD45RO, were positively enriched for CCR7, and omitted terminally differentiated effector memory CD45RA+ cells. The data stem from a study of shared clonotypes between healthy human individuals. General study findings and limits: Donor clonotype sharing was expected to depend on sequencing depth.

Original processing methods: Junction-only immunoSEQ sequences carried no quality scores, so filtering differed. The repertoire was sequenced with immunoSEQ multiplex PCR; TCRdb's copy has only in-frame clones and lacks some. V and J calls and clone size come straight from that table; D and trimming were deduced from the DNA. This sample yields around 1.9 million clones, of which just over 90% are seen a single time; around 1.7% belongs to the top ten. Germline assignment: CDR1 ENHRY and CDR2 SYGVKD. CDR3 length equals 16 residues. V lost 2 bases, J lost 12 bases, and 14 bases stayed unmatched. The source of this sequence is a man between 18 and 35 years old in good health. Some clones in this sample may be carry-over from other donors' samples. V usage is TRBV10-3 and J usage is TRBJ2-2, with 8 bases aligning to TRBD2. The sample comprised naive CD8+ T cells from PBMCs. The CDR3 here is CAISEAFDSGKHKLFF. Written as DNA, the CDR3 is TGTGCCATCAGTGAGGCATTTGATAGCGGGAAGCACAAGCTGTTTTTT.